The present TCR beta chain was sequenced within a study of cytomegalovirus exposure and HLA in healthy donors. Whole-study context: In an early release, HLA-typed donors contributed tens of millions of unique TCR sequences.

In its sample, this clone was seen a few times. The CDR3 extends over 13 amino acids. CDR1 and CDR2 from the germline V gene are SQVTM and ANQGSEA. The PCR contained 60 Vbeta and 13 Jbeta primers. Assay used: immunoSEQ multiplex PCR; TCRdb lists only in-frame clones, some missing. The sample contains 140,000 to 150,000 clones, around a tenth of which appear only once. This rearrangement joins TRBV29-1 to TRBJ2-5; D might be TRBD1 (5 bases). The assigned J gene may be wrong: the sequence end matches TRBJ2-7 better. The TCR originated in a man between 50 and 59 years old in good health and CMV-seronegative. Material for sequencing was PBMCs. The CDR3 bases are TGCAGCGTTCGACAGACCAGCTCCTACGAGCAGTACTTC. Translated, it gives CSVRQTSSYEQYF.